This T cell receptor beta chain was sequenced in a study of control samples from healthy donors and cancer patients. Produced via immunoSEQ multiplex PCR; TCRdb's table is partial and in-frame only. Here the sample spans approximately 150,000 clones, 80% to 95% being singletons. V shed 4 bases and J shed 4 bases, with 14 bases lying between them. The CDR3 has 15 amino acids. Germline CDR1 reads SGHDT; CDR2 reads YYEEEE. The source material was blood. This rearrangement joins TRBV5-6 to TRBJ2-2; the D gene is possibly TRBD2 (7 bases). The sequence was collected from a man aged 25 to 45 in good health. The CDR3 sequence: CASSPGGPGTGELFF. The CDR3, as DNA: TGTGCCAGCAGCCCCGGGGGGCCTGGCACCGGGGAGCTGTTTTTT.